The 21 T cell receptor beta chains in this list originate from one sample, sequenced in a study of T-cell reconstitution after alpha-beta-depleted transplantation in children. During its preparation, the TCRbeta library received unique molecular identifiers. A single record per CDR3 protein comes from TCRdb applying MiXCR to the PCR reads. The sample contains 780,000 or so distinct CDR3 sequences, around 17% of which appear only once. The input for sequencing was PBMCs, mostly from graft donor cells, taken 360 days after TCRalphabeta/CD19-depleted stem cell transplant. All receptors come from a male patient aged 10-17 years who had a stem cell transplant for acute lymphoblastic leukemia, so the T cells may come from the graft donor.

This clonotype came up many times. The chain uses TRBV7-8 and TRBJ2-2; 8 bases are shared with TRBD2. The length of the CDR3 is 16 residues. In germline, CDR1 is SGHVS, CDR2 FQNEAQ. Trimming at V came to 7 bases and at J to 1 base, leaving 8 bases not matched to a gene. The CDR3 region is CASTPGSGRNTGELFF. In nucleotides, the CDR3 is TGTGCCAGCACTCCGGGGAGCGGGAGGAACACCGGGGAGCTGTTTTTT.

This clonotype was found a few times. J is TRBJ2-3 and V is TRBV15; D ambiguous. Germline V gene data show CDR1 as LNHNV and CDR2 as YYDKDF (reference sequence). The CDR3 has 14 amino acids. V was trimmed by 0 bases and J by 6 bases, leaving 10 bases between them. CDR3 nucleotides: TGTGCCACCAGCAGAGAACCGGTCCAGGATACGCAGTATTTT. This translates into CATSREPVQDTQYF.

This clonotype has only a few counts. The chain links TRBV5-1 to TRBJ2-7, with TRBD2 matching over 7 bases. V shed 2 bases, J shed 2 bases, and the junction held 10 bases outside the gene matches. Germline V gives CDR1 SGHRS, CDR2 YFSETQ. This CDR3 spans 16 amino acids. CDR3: CASSFFTGGPTYEQYF. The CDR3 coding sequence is TGCGCCAGCAGCTTTTTTACGGGAGGACCTACCTACGAGCAGTACTTC.

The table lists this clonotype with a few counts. CDR3 sequence reads: CASSFRQARTDTQYF. For the CDR3, the DNA is TGTGCCAGCAGCTTTCGACAGGCTCGCACAGATACGCAGTATTTT. V is TRBV7-2 and J is TRBJ2-3; a possible D gene is TRBD1 (6 bases). Germline assignment: CDR1 SGHTA and CDR2 FQGNSA. Trimming took off 3 bases at V and 1 base at J, with 11 bases between the two ends. The CDR3 contains 15 residues. Filled out from reference TRBV7-2 and TRBJ2-3, the complete variable domain reads GAGVSQSPSNKVTEKGKDVELRCDPISGHTALYWYRQSLGQGLEFLIYFQGNSAPDKSGLPSDRFSAERTGGSVSTLTIQRTQQEDSAVYLCASSFRQARTDTQYFGPGTRLTVL.

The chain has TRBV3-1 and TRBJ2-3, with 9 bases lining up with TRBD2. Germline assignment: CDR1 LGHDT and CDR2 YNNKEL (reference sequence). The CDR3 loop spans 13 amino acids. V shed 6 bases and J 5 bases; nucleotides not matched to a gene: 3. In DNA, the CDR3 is TGTGCCAGCAGTGCACTAGCGGGAGATACGCAGTATTTT. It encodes CASSALAGDTQYF.

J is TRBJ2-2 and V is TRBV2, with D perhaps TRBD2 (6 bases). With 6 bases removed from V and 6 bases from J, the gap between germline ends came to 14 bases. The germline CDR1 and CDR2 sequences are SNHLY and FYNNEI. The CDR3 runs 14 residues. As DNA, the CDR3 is TGTGCCAGCAGGCGGGACGGCTGGGCCGGGGAGCTGTTTTTT. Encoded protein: CASRRDGWAGELFF.

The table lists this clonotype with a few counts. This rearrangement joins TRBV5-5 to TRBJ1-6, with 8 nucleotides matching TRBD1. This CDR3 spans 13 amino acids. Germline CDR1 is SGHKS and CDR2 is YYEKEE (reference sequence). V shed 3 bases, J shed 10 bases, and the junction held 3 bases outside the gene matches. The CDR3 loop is CASSSGGASPLHF. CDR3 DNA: TGTGCCAGCAGCTCAGGGGGCGCATCACCCCTCCACTTT.

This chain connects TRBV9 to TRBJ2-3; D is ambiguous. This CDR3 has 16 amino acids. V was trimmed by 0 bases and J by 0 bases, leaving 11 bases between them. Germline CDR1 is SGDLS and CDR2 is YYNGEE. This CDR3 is CASSVESGDSTDTQYF. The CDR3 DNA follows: TGTGCCAGCAGCGTAGAGAGTGGGGATAGCACAGATACGCAGTATTTT.

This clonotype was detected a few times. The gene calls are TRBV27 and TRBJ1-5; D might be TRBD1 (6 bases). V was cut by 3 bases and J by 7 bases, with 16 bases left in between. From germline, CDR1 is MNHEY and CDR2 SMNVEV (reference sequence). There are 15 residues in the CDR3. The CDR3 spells CASSLGGPGVQPQHF. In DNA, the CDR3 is TGTGCCAGCAGTTTGGGAGGTCCAGGGGTCCAGCCCCAGCATTTT.

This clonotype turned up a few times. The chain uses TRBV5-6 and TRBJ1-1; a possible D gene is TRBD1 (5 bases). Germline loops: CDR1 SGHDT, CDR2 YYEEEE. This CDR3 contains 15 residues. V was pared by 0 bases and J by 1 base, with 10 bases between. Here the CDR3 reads CASSLVDRPNTEAFF. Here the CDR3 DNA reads TGTGCCAGCAGCTTGGTTGACAGACCGAACACTGAAGCTTTCTTT.

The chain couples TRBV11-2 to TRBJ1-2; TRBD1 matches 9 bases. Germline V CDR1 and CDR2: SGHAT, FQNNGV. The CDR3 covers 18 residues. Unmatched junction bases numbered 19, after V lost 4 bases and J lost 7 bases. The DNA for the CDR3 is TGTGCCAGCAGCTCCCTCACAGGGGGCTTCCTACTAAGAGGTGGCTACACCTTC. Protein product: CASSSLTGGFLLRGGYTF. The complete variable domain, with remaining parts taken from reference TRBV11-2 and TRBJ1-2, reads EAGVAQSPRYKIIEKRQSVAFWCNPISGHATLYWYQQILGQGPKLLIQFQNNGVVDDSQLPKDRFSAERLKGVDSTLKIQPAKLEDSAVYLCASSSLTGGFLLRGGYTFGSGTRLTVV.

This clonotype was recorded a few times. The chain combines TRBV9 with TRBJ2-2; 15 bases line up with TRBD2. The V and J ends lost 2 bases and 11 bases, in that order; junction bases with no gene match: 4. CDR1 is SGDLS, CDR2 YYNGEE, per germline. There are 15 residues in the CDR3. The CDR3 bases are TGTGCCAGCAGCGTCGGACTAGCGGGAGGGTCTGAGCTGTTTTTT. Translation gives CASSVGLAGGSELFF.

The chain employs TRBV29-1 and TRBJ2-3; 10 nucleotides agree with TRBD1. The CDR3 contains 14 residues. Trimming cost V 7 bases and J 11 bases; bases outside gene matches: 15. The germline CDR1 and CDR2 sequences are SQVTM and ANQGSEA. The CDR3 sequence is CSGEDRGFLGGQYF. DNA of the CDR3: TGCAGCGGAGAGGACAGGGGGTTCCTTGGTGGGCAGTATTTT.

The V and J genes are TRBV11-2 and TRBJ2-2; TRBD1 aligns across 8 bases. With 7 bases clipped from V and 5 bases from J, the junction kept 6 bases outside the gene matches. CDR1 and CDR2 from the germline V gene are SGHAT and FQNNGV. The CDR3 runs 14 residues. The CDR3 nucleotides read TGTGCCAGCACCATGGACAGGGTGACCGGGGAGCTGTTTTTT. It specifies CASTMDRVTGELFF.

The CDR3 bases are TGCGCCAGCAGCTTGGGGGTCAGAAATAATTCACCCCTCCACTTT. Translating it yields CASSLGVRNNSPLHF. This chain uses TRBV5-1 with TRBJ1-6, with D unresolved. The V end was cut by 0 bases, the J end by 5 bases, with 9 bases between. The germline V gene encodes CDR1 SGHRS and CDR2 YFSETQ. The CDR3 has 15 amino acids.

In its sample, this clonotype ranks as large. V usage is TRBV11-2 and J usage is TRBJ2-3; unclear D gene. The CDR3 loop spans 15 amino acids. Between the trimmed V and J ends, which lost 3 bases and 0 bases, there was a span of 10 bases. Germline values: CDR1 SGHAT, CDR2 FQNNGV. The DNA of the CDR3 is TGTGCCAGCAGCTTCTACCCCCCCAGCACAGATACGCAGTATTTT. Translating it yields CASSFYPPSTDTQYF.

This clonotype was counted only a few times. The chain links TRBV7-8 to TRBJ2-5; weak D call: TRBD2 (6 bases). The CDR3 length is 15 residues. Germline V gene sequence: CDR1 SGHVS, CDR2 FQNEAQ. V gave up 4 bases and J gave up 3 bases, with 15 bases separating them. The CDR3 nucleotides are TGTGCCAGCAGCTCCCCGCGGGGCAGAGAAGAGACCCAGTACTTC. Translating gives CASSSPRGREETQYF.

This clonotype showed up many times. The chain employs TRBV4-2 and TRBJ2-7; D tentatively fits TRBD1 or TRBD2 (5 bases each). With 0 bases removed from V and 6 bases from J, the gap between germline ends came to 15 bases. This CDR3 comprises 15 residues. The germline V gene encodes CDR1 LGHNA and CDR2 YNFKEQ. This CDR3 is CASSQDNEGSGEQYF. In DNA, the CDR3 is TGTGCCAGCAGCCAAGATAATGAGGGGTCGGGCGAGCAGTACTTC.

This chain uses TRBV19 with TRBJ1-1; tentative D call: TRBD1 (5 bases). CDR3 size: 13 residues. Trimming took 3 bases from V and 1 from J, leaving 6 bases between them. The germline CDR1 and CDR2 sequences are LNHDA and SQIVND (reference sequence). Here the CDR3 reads CASSIGANTEAFF. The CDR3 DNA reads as TGTGCCAGTAGTATCGGGGCGAACACTGAAGCTTTCTTT.

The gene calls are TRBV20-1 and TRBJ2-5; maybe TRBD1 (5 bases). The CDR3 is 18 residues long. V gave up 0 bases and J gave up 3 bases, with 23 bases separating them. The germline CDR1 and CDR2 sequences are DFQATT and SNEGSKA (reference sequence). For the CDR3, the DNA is TGCAGTGCTAGAGATAGGGCGGATGGGAACAGGCTAAAAGAGACCCAGTACTTC. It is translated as CSARDRADGNRLKETQYF.

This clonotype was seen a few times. CDR3 sequence: CASSDSREGLAGGGGETQYF. CDR3 sequence (DNA): TGTGCCAGCAGTGACTCGAGGGAGGGACTAGCGGGAGGAGGAGGAGAGACCCAGTACTTC. The rearrangement links TRBV6-4 to TRBJ2-5; 15 bases agree with TRBD2. The CDR3 is 20 residues long. V was pared by 0 bases and J by 4 bases, with 12 bases of the junction left unmatched. CDR1 MRHNA and CDR2 SNTAGT come from the germline V gene.